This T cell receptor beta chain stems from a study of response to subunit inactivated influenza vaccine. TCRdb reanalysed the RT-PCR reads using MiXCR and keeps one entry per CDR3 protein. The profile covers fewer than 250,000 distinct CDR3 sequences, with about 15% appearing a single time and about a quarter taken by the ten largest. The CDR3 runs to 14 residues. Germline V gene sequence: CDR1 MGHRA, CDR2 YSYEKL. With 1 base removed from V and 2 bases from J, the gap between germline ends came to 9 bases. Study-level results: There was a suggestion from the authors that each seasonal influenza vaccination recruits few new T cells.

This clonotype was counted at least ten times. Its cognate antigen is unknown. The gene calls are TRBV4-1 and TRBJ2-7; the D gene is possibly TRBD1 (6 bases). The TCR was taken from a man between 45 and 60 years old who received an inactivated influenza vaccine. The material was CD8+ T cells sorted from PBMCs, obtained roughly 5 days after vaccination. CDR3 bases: TGCGCCAGCAGCCAAGGGACAGTTACCTACGAGCAGTACTTC. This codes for CASSQGTVTYEQYF.